This T cell receptor (beta chain) derives from a study of T cell changes during pregnancy in multiple sclerosis. Sequencing was performed with immunoSEQ multiplex PCR; in TCRdb, only in-frame clones are kept and a portion is missing. The profile shows over 35,000 clones, 90% to 95% of them singletons. The TCR comes from a female donor in good health, enrolled as a control in a pregnancy study. The sample was CD4+ T cells from peripheral blood mononuclear cells, taken in the second trimester of pregnancy.

For the CDR3, the DNA is TGTGCCAGCTCACAAGGGGGCCACTCTGGAAACACCATATATTTT. Its translation: CASSQGGHSGNTIYF. The V gene is TRBV18, the J gene TRBJ1-3; 7 bases are shared with TRBD1. This CDR3 has 15 residues. V gave up 4 bases and J gave up 0 bases; unmatched junction bases: 3. Looked up from germline, CDR1 is KGHSH and CDR2 is LQKENI.